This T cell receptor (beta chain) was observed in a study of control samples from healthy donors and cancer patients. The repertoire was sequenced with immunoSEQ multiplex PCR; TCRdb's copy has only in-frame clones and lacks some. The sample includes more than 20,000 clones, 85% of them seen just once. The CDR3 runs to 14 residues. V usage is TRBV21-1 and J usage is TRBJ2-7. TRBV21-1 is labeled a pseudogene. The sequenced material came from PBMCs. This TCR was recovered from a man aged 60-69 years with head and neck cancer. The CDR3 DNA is TGTGCCAGCAGCTTCAGGACGGCCGCCTACGAGCAGTACTTC. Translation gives CASSFRTAAYEQYF.